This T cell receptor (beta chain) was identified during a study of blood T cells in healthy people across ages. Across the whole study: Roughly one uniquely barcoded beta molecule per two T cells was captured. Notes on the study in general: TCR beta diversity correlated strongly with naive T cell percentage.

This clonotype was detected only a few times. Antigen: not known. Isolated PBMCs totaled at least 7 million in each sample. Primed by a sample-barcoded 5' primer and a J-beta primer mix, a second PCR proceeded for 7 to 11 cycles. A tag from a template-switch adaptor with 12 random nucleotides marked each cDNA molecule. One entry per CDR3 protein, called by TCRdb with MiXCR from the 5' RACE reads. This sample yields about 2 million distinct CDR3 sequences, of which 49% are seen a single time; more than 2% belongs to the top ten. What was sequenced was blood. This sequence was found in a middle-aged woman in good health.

The CDR3 reads CSASSQSGGALWETQYF. CDR3 DNA: TGCAGTGCTAGCTCCCAAAGCGGGGGGGCCCTCTGGGAGACCCAGTACTTC. The J gene is TRBJ2-5, the V gene TRBV20-1; TRBD2 aligns across 10 bases. Germline V lookup: CDR1 DFQATT, CDR2 SNEGSKA (reference sequence). Trimming cost V 3 bases and J 5 bases; bases outside gene matches: 15. The CDR3 covers 17 residues.